These 7 T cell receptor beta chains were all obtained from the same sample, sequenced in a study of blood T cell repertoires in COVID-19. The method was immunoSEQ multiplex PCR; TCRdb's version includes in-frame clones alone and lacks a portion of them. The data show some 460,000 clones, about nine tenths seen once. The sequenced sample consisted of PBMCs or T cells enriched from blood (not recorded which). The receptor source for this set is a woman aged 18-29 years who had recovered from COVID-19.

The chain recombines TRBV5-6 with TRBJ1-2, with 8 bases that match TRBD1. Looked up from germline, CDR1 is SGHDT and CDR2 is YYEEEE. The CDR3 is 16 amino acids. V lost 4 bases, J lost 2 bases, and 10 bases stayed unmatched. The DNA for the CDR3 is TGTGCCAGCAGCGGCGGGACAGGCCATCGGAACTATGGCTACACCTTC. It encodes CASSGGTGHRNYGYTF.

The chain employs TRBV19 and TRBJ2-5, with a possible D match to TRBD1 (5 bases). V was pared by 5 bases and J by 5 bases, with 12 bases between. Germline V lookup: CDR1 LNHDA, CDR2 SQIVND (reference sequence). The CDR3 totals 13 residues. The CDR3 DNA reads TGTGCCAGTAGTCGACAGATTCGGGAGACCCAGTACTTC. Protein product: CASSRQIRETQYF.

The genes are TRBV3-1 (or the pseudogene TRBV3-2) and TRBJ1-5, with unresolved D. CDR3 length: 14 residues. Trimming left V 0 bases short and J 0 bases short, with 3 bases between. Germline CDR1 and CDR2: LGHDT and YNNKEL (reference sequence). The CDR3 coding sequence is TGTGCCAGCAGCCAAGATAATAGCAATCAGCCCCAGCATTTT. Translation gives CASSQDNSNQPQHF.

The CDR3 coding sequence is TGTGCCAGCAGTTTAGAACAGGGGACAGGAAACACCATATATTTT. Amino acid sequence: CASSLEQGTGNTIYF. The chain recombines TRBV28 with TRBJ1-3; 7 bases align to TRBD1. Germline loops: CDR1 MDHEN, CDR2 SYDVKM. This CDR3 has 15 residues. V shed 2 bases and J 4 bases; nucleotides not matched to a gene: 5.

This chain's CDR3 is CASRGNTEAFF. In nucleotides, the CDR3 is TGCGCCTCCCGGGGGAACACTGAAGCTTTCTTT. V gene TRBV10-2 combines with J gene TRBJ1-1, with D hard to call. The V and J ends lost 11 bases and 1 base respectively, with 8 bases between them. Germline CDR1 reads WSHSY; CDR2 reads SAAADI. This CDR3 region has 11 residues.

CDR3 amino acids: CASSTRQGSAKNIQYF. The CDR3 bases are TGTGCCAGCAGCACGAGACAGGGTTCTGCCAAAAACATTCAGTACTTC. The rearrangement uses TRBV5-4 and TRBJ2-4; 7 bases are shared with TRBD1. V lost 4 bases and J lost 1; bases outside the gene matches: 8. Germline V gives CDR1 SGHNT, CDR2 YYREEE (reference sequence). The CDR3 sequence is 16 residues long.

The gene calls are TRBV5-1 and TRBJ2-1; 8 nucleotides line up with TRBD2. CDR3 length: 16 amino acids. Germline V gene sequence: CDR1 SGHRS, CDR2 YFSETQ. Trimming at V came to 6 bases and at J to 0 bases, leaving 8 bases not matched to a gene. CDR3 loop: CASTAGGASSYNEQFF. The CDR3 bases are TGCGCCAGCACCGCGGGAGGTGCCAGCTCCTACAATGAGCAGTTCTTC.